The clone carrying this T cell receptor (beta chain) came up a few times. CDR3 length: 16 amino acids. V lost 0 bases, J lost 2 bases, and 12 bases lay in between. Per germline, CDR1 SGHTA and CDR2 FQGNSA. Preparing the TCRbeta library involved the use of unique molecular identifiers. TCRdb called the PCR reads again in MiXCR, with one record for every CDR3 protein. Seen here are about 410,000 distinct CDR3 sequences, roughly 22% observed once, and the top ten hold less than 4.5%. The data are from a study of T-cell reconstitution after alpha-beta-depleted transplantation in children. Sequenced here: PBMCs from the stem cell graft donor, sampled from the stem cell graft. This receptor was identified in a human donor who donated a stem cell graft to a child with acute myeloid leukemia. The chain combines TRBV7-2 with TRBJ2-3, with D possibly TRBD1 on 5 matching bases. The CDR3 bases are TGTGCCAGCAGCTTAGCGAAGGGCAGGGTCACAGATACGCAGTATTTT. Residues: CASSLAKGRVTDTQYF.